This T cell receptor (beta chain) came from a study of T cells after yellow fever vaccination. The study's findings and limits: Clonotype sharing between CD4 and CD8 compartments was small.

This clonotype has a handful of counts. This CDR3 is built from 17 residues. The V gene's germline CDR1 is DFQATT and CDR2 SNEGSKA (reference sequence). The J segment lost 3 bases and the V segment lost 2 bases, leaving 13 bases of the junction unmatched. TCRdb redid the calling of the 5' RACE reads with MiXCR, one entry per CDR3 protein. Of 96,000 or so distinct CDR3 sequences in the sample, more than 7.5% are singletons; the top ten hold approximately 15%. This sequence originates from a man aged 18 to 29 who received the YFV17D yellow fever vaccine. The specimen was CD8+ T cells not binding an NS4B(214-222) dextramer, sorted from PBMCs, collected around 16 days after the first yellow fever vaccination. The V gene is TRBV20-1, the J gene TRBJ1-1; the match to TRBD1 covers 9 bases. The CDR3 is CSARLLRDREEDTEAFF. The CDR3 DNA reads TGCAGTGCTAGATTACTCCGGGACAGGGAAGAGGACACTGAAGCTTTCTTT.